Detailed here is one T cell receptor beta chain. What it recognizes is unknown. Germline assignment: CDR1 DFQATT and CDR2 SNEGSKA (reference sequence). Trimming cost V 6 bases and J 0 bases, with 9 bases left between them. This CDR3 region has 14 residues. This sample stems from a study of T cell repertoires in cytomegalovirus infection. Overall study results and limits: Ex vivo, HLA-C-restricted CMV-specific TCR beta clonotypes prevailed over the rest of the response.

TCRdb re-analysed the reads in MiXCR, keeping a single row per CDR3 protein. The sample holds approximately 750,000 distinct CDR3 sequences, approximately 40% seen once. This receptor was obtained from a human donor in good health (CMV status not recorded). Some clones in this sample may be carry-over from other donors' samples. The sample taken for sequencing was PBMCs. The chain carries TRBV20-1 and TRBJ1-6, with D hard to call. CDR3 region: CSAPGDSYNSPLHF. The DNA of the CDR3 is TGCAGTGCCCCCGGGGACTCCTATAATTCACCCCTCCACTTT.